This is a list of T cell receptor beta chains from one sample in a study of early T cells in non-severe SARS-CoV-2 infection. TCRdb reprocessed the 5' RACE reads with MiXCR, giving one entry per CDR3 protein. The data contain 85,000 to 100,000 distinct CDR3 sequences, approximately 13% of them singletons. The sequenced sample was whole blood. These receptors all stem from an adult who was a healthcare worker with PCR-confirmed SARS-CoV-2 infection or an uninfected control (not recorded which). Both conserved end residues are trimmed from each CDR3.

J | V | CDR3
TRBJ2-3 | TRBV3-1 | ASSQGGSYYTDTQY
TRBJ2-4 | TRBV5-1 | ASSPTDTKNIQY
TRBJ2-4 | TRBV12-3/TRBV12-4 | ASSFLTPLGNIQY
TRBJ2-4 | TRBV21-1 | ASSSRSGGVGIQY
TRBJ1-1 | TRBV21-1 | ASSKLADRVAEAF
TRBJ2-7 | TRBV5-6 | ASSLGGSTYEQY
TRBJ1-1 | TRBV7-9 | ASSSPTGVNTEAF
TRBJ1-3 | TRBV4-2 | ASSQPGASGNTIY
TRBJ1-1 | TRBV28 | ASSFPGGAGTNEAF
TRBJ2-7 | TRBV28 | ASSQHPLGEQY
TRBJ1-1 | TRBV5-1 | ASSVGQGVAAF
TRBJ1-2 | TRBV2 | ASRRIGGYT
TRBJ2-3 | TRBV20-1 | SASSPGGVGNTQY
TRBJ2-1 | TRBV20-1 | SARDRLAGSLAYNEQF
TRBJ2-1 | TRBV4-1 | ASSPRPLAGGPLDEQF
TRBJ2-1 | TRBV4-1 | ASSTGVKQF
TRBJ2-5 | TRBV29-1 | SVEPLGTESMETQY
TRBJ2-5 | TRBV3-1 | ASSQDLYGGETQY
TRBJ2-3 | TRBV7-2 | ASSLRTGITDTQY
TRBJ1-1 | TRBV10-2 | ASSEGTHTEAF
TRBJ2-1 | TRBV5-6 | ASTLSGGALGEQF
TRBJ1-5 | TRBV4-3 | ASSPRQDGGPQH
TRBJ2-3 | TRBV11-2 | ASSPRTGRDTQY
TRBJ2-2 | TRBV20-1 | SAPGRSTGELF
TRBJ1-5 | TRBV4-1 | ASSPRDSNQPQH
TRBJ1-1 | TRBV3-1 | ASSQIGTGRAF
TRBJ2-7 | TRBV6-6 | ASRSRGDSYEQY
TRBJ2-2 | TRBV14 | ASSLDPRSGELF
TRBJ2-7 | TRBV20-1 | SVRTSGAPSYEQY
TRBJ2-4 | TRBV6-2/TRBV6-3 | ASSSKFTQY
TRBJ1-1 | TRBV29-1 | SATGLGGAF
TRBJ2-5 | TRBV11-2 | ASSLALVAGRVQETQY
TRBJ2-5 | TRBV18 | ASSPRPGEETQY
TRBJ1-5 | TRBV19 | ASSIAGQGNQPQH
TRBJ2-1 | TRBV24-1 | ATSATSANEQF
TRBJ1-2 | TRBV29-1 | SVVTASLNYGYT
TRBJ1-2 | TRBV29-1 | SAGGFGYGYT
TRBJ1-1 | TRBV28 | ASNIIGTEAF
TRBJ2-3 | TRBV5-5 | ASSFSRDTQY
TRBJ1-6 | TRBV3-1 | ASSQDPDYSPLH
TRBJ2-1 | TRBV19 | ASSRYGLAGMSSYNEQF
TRBJ1-2 | TRBV7-2 | ASSLGRGRRPYGYT
TRBJ2-1 | TRBV14 | ASSQGIWDLLDEQF
TRBJ2-5 | TRBV5-1 | ASSSYLAGAQTQY
TRBJ1-6 | TRBV7-8 | ASSLVRSRDAYSPLH
TRBJ1-1 | TRBV9 | ASSPRTGYMNTEAF
TRBJ2-5 | TRBV24-1 | ATSDWTSGKKTQY
TRBJ2-3 | TRBV6-2/TRBV6-3 | ASTSRGGGAWLSTDTQY
TRBJ1-1 | TRBV27 | ASSSGHFTEAF
TRBJ2-2 | TRBV5-4 | ASSRGQGDTGELF
TRBJ2-6 | TRBV10-2 | ASRTTGSGANVLT
TRBJ2-2 | TRBV7-2 | ASSPFSPRAPRGELF
TRBJ2-7 | TRBV29-1 | SVEERTGRLSEQY
TRBJ2-1 | TRBV29-1 | SVGRYFFTSGDEYNEQF
TRBJ1-4 | TRBV20-1 | SAHRTGEKLF
TRBJ1-2 | TRBV20-1 | SASREAGAWNQYGYT
TRBJ1-1 | TRBV29-1 | SVEGGRGSTEAF
TRBJ1-3 | TRBV12-3/TRBV12-4 | ASSGGHSSGNTIY
TRBJ2-7 | TRBV28 | ASSPTARTGGHEQY